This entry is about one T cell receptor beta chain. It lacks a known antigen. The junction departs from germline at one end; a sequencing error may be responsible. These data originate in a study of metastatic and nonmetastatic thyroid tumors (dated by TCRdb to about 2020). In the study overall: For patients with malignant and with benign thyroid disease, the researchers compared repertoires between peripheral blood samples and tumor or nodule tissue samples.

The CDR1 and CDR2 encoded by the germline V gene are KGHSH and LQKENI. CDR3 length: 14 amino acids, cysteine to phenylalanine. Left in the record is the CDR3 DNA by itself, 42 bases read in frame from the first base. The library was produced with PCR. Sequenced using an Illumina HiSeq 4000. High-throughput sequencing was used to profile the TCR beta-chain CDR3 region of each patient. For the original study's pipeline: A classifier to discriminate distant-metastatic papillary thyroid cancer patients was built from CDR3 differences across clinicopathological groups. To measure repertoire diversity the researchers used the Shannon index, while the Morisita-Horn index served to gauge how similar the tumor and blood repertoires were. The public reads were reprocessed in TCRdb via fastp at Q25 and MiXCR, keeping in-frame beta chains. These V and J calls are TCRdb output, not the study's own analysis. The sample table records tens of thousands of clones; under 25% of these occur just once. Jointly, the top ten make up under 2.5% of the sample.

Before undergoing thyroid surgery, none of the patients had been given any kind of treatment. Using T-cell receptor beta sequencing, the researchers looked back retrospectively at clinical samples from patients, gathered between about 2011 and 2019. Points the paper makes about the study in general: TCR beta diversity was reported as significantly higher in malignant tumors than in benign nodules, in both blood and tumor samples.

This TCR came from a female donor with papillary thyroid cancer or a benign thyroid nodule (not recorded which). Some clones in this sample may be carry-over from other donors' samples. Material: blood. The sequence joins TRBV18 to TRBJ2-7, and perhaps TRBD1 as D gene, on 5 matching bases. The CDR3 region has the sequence CASSPPGQPYDQYF. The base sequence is TGTGCCAGCTCACCACCCGGACAACCCTACGACCAGTACTTC.